The clone carrying this T cell receptor (beta chain) has ten or more counts. Original methodology: Using reference gene primer amplification, nucleated cell counts were estimated. Generated by immunoSEQ multiplex PCR, the TCRdb table keeps only in-frame clones and is missing some. The V and J calls and the clone size are those of that table, but D and trimming were determined from the DNA. This table holds 150,000 to 200,000 clones, roughly 85% found once. The data were obtained in a study of blood T cell repertoires in COVID-19. Study details: The origin of the acute and convalescent COVID-19 samples was the United States, Italy and Spain. Sources were T cells, B-cell-depleted T cells, or PBMCs; the material itself was cDNA or gDNA.

CDR3 length: 13 amino acids. The ends were cut back, 4 bases at V and 4 bases at J, with 11 bases in the middle. This chain connects TRBV12-3 or TRBV12-4 to TRBJ2-7; no definite D call. The sequenced material came from peripheral blood. The source of this sequence is a man between 60 and 70 years old with acute or convalescent COVID-19. The CDR3 DNA sequence: TGTGCCAGCAGTTATGGGTCTAGATACGAGCAGTACTTC. Translating gives CASSYGSRYEQYF.